The clone carrying this TCR beta chain occurred a few times. The antigen is unknown. This sample stems from a study of T cell responses to AZD1222 COVID-19 vaccine. The germline V gene has CDR1 WSHSY and CDR2 SAAADI. V was clipped by 6 bases and J by 0 bases, with 15 bases between them. CDR3 length: 15 residues. TCRdb's table, derived via immunoSEQ multiplex PCR, lists solely in-frame clones and lacks some. Of approximately 170,000 clones in the sample, 80% to 95% were seen once. General study results and limits: Seropositive at baseline were only six AZD1222 recipients.

This TCR came from an adult in good health. The V call is TRBV10-2, the J call TRBJ2-7; D possibly corresponds to TRBD1 (6 bases). The material was peripheral blood, obtained on day 0 of AZD1222 vaccination. CDR3 in amino acids: CASRDSGVSSYEQYF. CDR3 nucleotide sequence: TGCGCCAGCAGGGATTCAGGGGTTAGCTCCTACGAGCAGTACTTC.